These 23 T cell receptor beta chains were all obtained from the same sample, sequenced in a study of T cells in tumors after PD-1 blockade. Repertoires were generated with immunoSEQ multiplex PCR, while TCRdb's copy carries only in-frame clones and drops some. The data hold around 45,000 clones, with 79% observed a single time. Sequencing used PBMCs, obtained before anti-PD-1 treatment. The receptor set was obtained from a human donor with basal cell carcinoma.

The V gene is TRBV19, the J gene TRBJ1-4, with D possibly being TRBD1 (5 bases). Germline CDR1 reads LNHDA; CDR2 reads SQIVND (reference sequence). V dropped 7 bases and J dropped 4 bases, with 16 bases sitting between them. The CDR3 length is 15 residues. CDR3 bases: TGTGCCAGTACCCGAATGGGGGGACTTAATGAAAAACTGTTTTTT. It specifies CASTRMGGLNEKLFF.

Turning to this clone: The sample contains more than one DNA sequence encoding this CDR3. The CDR3 coding sequence is TGCGCCAGCAGCCTGGAAGGGCAGGGCAATCAGCCCCAGCATTTT. Translating it yields CASSLEGQGNQPQHF. This rearrangement joins TRBV5-1 to TRBJ1-5, with D hard to call. The CDR3 length is 15 residues. The ends were cut back, 4 bases at V and 2 bases at J, with 13 bases in the middle. Germline V gene data show CDR1 as SGHRS and CDR2 as YFSETQ.

This chain uses TRBV15 with TRBJ2-5; 16 nucleotides line up with TRBD2. The germline V gene encodes CDR1 LNHNV and CDR2 YYDKDF (reference sequence). The CDR3 loop spans 16 amino acids. V was pared by 3 bases and J by 5 bases, with 3 bases of the junction left unmatched. The CDR3 spells CATSRMGLAGGETQYF. The CDR3 DNA reads TGTGCCACCAGCAGGATGGGACTAGCGGGAGGGGAGACCCAGTACTTC.

The chain joins TRBV4-1 to TRBJ1-2; 8 nucleotides agree with TRBD1. V lost 0 bases and J lost 4; bases outside the gene matches: 4. The CDR3 has 15 residues. The germline CDR1 and CDR2 sequences are MGHRA and YSYEKL. CDR3 loop: CASSQDNDRGYGYTF. The DNA for the CDR3 is TGCGCCAGCAGCCAAGATAATGACAGGGGCTATGGCTACACCTTC.

The V call is TRBV7-8, the J call TRBJ2-1; D not certain. The V and J ends lost 5 bases and 9 bases respectively, with 8 bases between them. CDR1 is SGHVS and CDR2 is FQNEAQ in the germline V gene. The CDR3 totals 11 residues. The CDR3 spells CASSPKFEQFF. CDR3 nucleotide sequence: TGTGCCAGCAGCCCGAAGTTTGAGCAGTTCTTC. The full variable domain, completed using reference TRBV7-8 and TRBJ2-1, is GAGVSQSPRYKVAKRGQDVALRCDPISGHVSLFWYQQALGQGPEFLTYFQNEAQLDKSGLPSDRFFAERPEGSVSTLKIQRTQQEDSAVYLCASSPKFEQFFGPGTRLTVL.

The chain recombines TRBV5-1 with TRBJ1-2; D is unresolved. CDR3 size: 13 residues. CDR1 SGHRS and CDR2 YFSETQ come from the germline V gene. V lost 0 bases and J lost 4, with 7 bases in between. CDR3 amino acids: CASSLGSGYGYTF. Here the CDR3 DNA reads TGCGCCAGCAGCTTGGGGTCAGGCTATGGCTACACCTTC. Combining the CDR3 with reference TRBV5-1 and TRBJ1-2 gives the whole variable domain KAGVTQTPRYLIKTRGQQVTLSCSPISGHRSVSWYQQTPGQGLQFLFEYFSETQRNKGNFPGRFSGRQFSNSRSEMNVSTLELGDSALYLCASSLGSGYGYTFGSGTRLTVV.

This clone was picked up one time. The rearrangement links TRBV5-4 to TRBJ2-5; D might be TRBD1 or TRBD2, each matching 6 bases. CDR3 size: 13 residues. Per germline, CDR1 SGHNT and CDR2 YYREEE (reference sequence). With 6 bases removed from V and 4 bases from J, the gap between germline ends came to 13 bases. DNA for the CDR3: TGTGCCAGCACCCAAGGGGGGCGAGAGACCCAGTACTTC. It translates to CASTQGGRETQYF.

J is TRBJ2-2 and V is TRBV10-1; TRBD1 or TRBD2 may be the D gene (5 bases each). The CDR3 spans 16 residues. Per the germline V gene, CDR1 is WNHNN and CDR2 is SYGVQD (reference sequence). Between the trimmed V and J ends, which lost 3 bases and 3 bases, there was a span of 14 bases. CDR3 loop: CASSDSGTRDTGELFF. The CDR3 DNA sequence: TGCGCCAGCAGTGACTCCGGGACCCGGGACACCGGGGAGCTGTTTTTT.

The table lists this clone with a count of one. The V call is TRBV27, the J call TRBJ2-7, with TRBD2 identical over 9 bases. The CDR3 runs 15 residues. The V and J ends lost 5 bases and 0 bases, in that order; junction bases with no gene match: 5. Germline V CDR1 and CDR2: MNHEY, SMNVEV (reference sequence). CDR3 protein: CASSRSGGSSYEQYF. Written as DNA, the CDR3 is TGTGCCAGCAGTCGTAGCGGGGGAAGCTCCTACGAGCAGTACTTC.

This clone was picked up one time. The chain carries TRBV2 and TRBJ1-6; D gene unclear. Germline CDR1 reads SNHLY; CDR2 reads FYNNEI. Trimming left V 6 bases short and J 11 bases short, with 17 bases between. This CDR3 region has 14 residues. The CDR3 region is CASRETQPGTPLHF. The DNA of the CDR3 is TGTGCCAGCAGAGAAACACAGCCCGGGACACCCCTCCACTTT. The entire variable domain, with the rest obtained from reference TRBV2 and TRBJ1-6, is as follows: EPEVTQTPSHQVTQMGQEVILRCVPISNHLYFYWYRQILGQKVEFLVSFYNNEISEKSEIFDDQFSVERPDGSNFTLKIRSTKLEDSAMYFCASRETQPGTPLHFGNGTRLTVT.

This sequence joins TRBV5-1 and TRBJ1-2, with D uncertain. The CDR3 runs to 12 residues. Germline V gene data show CDR1 as SGHRS and CDR2 as YFSETQ. Trimming took 7 bases from V and 0 from J, leaving 7 bases between them. The CDR3 nucleotides are TGCGCCAGCCGGGAAGCTAACTATGGCTACACCTTC. The encoded protein is CASREANYGYTF.

V is TRBV3-1 (or the pseudogene TRBV3-2) and J is TRBJ2-1; no firm D call. The length of the CDR3 is 11 residues. Germline CDR1 and CDR2: LGHDT and YNNKEL (reference sequence). Trimming pared 1 base from V and 10 bases from J, leaving 5 bases between. The CDR3 here is CASSQAPEQFF. The CDR3 DNA reads TGTGCCAGCAGCCAAGCCCCCGAGCAGTTCTTC.

This clone was counted a few times. The chain combines TRBV7-9 with TRBJ2-2; D gene unclear. The ends were cut back, 4 bases at V and 2 bases at J, with 8 bases in the middle. CDR1 and CDR2 (germline): SEHNR, FQNEAQ (reference sequence). The CDR3 consists of 14 residues. CDR3 DNA: TGTGCCAGCAGCTCTACACGAAACACCGGGGAGCTGTTTTTT. It yields the protein CASSSTRNTGELFF. Full variable domain (outside the CDR3, taken from reference TRBV7-9 and TRBJ2-2): DTGVSQNPRHKITKRGQNVTFRCDPISEHNRLYWYRQTLGQGPEFLTYFQNEAQLEKSRLLSDRFSAERPKGSFSTLEIQRTEQGDSAMYLCASSSTRNTGELFFGEGSRLTVL.

The chain couples TRBV5-1 to TRBJ2-1, with 10 bases fitting TRBD2. The CDR3 length is 18 residues. Germline V gene sequence: CDR1 SGHRS, CDR2 YFSETQ. With 4 bases clipped from V and 2 bases from J, the junction kept 12 bases outside the gene matches. This CDR3 is CASSQPLGLAKAYNEQFF. CDR3 sequence (DNA): TGCGCCAGCAGCCAGCCCCTGGGACTAGCGAAGGCCTACAATGAGCAGTTCTTC.

The chain couples TRBV28 to TRBJ2-5; TRBD2 agrees at 12 bases. Germline CDR1 is MDHEN and CDR2 is SYDVKM. The CDR3 sequence is 14 residues long. Trimming took 5 bases from V and 5 from J; bases not matched to a gene: 3. The CDR3 protein is CASSTSGGKETQYF. CDR3 DNA sequence: TGTGCCAGCAGTACTAGCGGGGGGAAGGAGACCCAGTACTTC.

V gene TRBV29-1 combines with J gene TRBJ2-1; 13 bases agree with TRBD2. This CDR3 is built from 13 residues. V lost 3 bases to trimming and J lost 7 bases; unmatched junction nucleotides: 0. Germline values: CDR1 SQVTM, CDR2 ANQGSEA. The CDR3 is CSVEGLAGNEQFF. CDR3 in DNA: TGCAGCGTTGAGGGACTAGCGGGAAATGAGCAGTTCTTC.

The chain employs TRBV7-9 and TRBJ1-1; no definite D call. Trimming took off 5 bases at V and 0 bases at J, with 10 bases between the two ends. The CDR3 extends over 14 amino acids. Germline CDR1 reads SEHNR; CDR2 reads FQNEAQ (reference sequence). The chain's CDR3 is CASSPLSMNTEAFF. CDR3 bases: TGTGCCAGCAGCCCCCTGAGTATGAACACTGAAGCTTTCTTT. Combining the CDR3 with reference TRBV7-9 and TRBJ1-1 gives the whole variable domain DTGVSQNPRHKITKRGQNVTFRCDPISEHNRLYWYRQTLGQGPEFLTYFQNEAQLEKSRLLSDRFSAERPKGSFSTLEIQRTEQGDSAMYLCASSPLSMNTEAFFGQGTRLTVV.

The chain has TRBV5-1 and TRBJ1-3; D unresolved. CDR3 length: 14 amino acids. V lost 4 bases and J 4 bases, leaving 12 bases between the germline ends. The V gene's germline CDR1 is SGHRS and CDR2 YFSETQ. CDR3 residues: CASSPTDGGNTIYF. CDR3 DNA: TGCGCCAGCAGCCCAACGGACGGGGGAAACACCATATATTTT.

In this sample, this clone turned up a few times. The genes are TRBV7-9 and TRBJ2-1, with 12 bases lining up with TRBD2. Losses at the gene ends were 2 bases for V and 7 bases for J; bases not matched to a gene: 6. There are 16 residues in the CDR3. Germline CDR1 is SEHNR and CDR2 is FQNEAQ (reference sequence). The CDR3, as DNA: TGTGCCAGCAGCTTAACAGGACTAGCGGGATCTAATGAGCAGTTCTTC. Protein product: CASSLTGLAGSNEQFF.

This chain uses TRBV15 with TRBJ2-5; the D is unclear. This CDR3 is 15 amino acids long. Between the trimmed V and J ends, which lost 0 bases and 5 bases, there was a span of 13 bases. CDR1 LNHNV and CDR2 YYDKDF come from the germline V gene (reference sequence). The CDR3 reads CATSRDQRNWETQYF. The CDR3 DNA reads as TGTGCCACCAGCAGAGATCAACGGAATTGGGAGACCCAGTACTTC.

This clone was counted only a few times. The chain uses TRBV19 and TRBJ2-7, with 10 bases aligning to TRBD2. The CDR3 extends over 14 amino acids. Germline loops: CDR1 LNHDA, CDR2 SQIVND (reference sequence). Trimming cost V 5 bases and J 5 bases; bases outside gene matches: 6. The CDR3 bases are TGTGCCAGTAGTCGAGCGGGAGGGTACCACGAGCAGTACTTC. As protein: CASSRAGGYHEQYF.

CDR3 region: CASSQDTLGNTIYF. The CDR3 nucleotides are TGCGCCAGCAGCCAAGACACCCTTGGAAACACCATATATTTT. The chain links TRBV5-1 to TRBJ1-3; D remains unclear. V dropped 4 bases and J dropped 3 bases, with 11 bases sitting between them. The CDR3 has 14 residues. Per germline, CDR1 SGHRS and CDR2 YFSETQ.

The rearrangement links TRBV6-2 or TRBV6-3 to TRBJ2-3, with 10 positions matching TRBD2. The CDR3 runs to 17 residues. From germline, CDR1 is MNHEY and CDR2 SVGEGT. V lost 0 bases to trimming and J lost 0 bases; unmatched junction nucleotides: 3. CDR3 protein: CASSYSASGGSTDTQYF. The CDR3 DNA reads as TGTGCCAGCAGTTACTCGGCTAGCGGGGGAAGCACAGATACGCAGTATTTT.